This TCR beta chain derives from a study of T cells in localized non-small cell lung cancer. As to this clone: What it binds is not known.

The germline V gene encodes CDR1 SGHAT and CDR2 FQNNGV. CDR3 size: 16 residues. V dropped 5 bases and J dropped 0; count of bases not matched to a gene: 8. Whole-study findings and limits: Higher blood T cell density tracked longer overall survival. Uninvolved adjacent lung, not tumor, had the highest T cell clonality. In adjacent lung, a median around 57 of the top 100 tumor clones were found.

The repertoire was sequenced with immunoSEQ multiplex PCR; TCRdb's copy has only in-frame clones and lacks some. The sample shows some 27,000 clones, about 87% of them seen only once. This receptor was taken from a woman aged 18-55 years with stage I lung adenocarcinoma. The sequencing used peripheral blood, collected before any cancer treatment. The chain carries TRBV11-2 and TRBJ2-3; 7 bases line up with TRBD1. In nucleotides, the CDR3 is TGTGCCAGCAGCACGTGGACAGGCGCTAGCACAGATACGCAGTATTTT. The encoded protein is CASSTWTGASTDTQYF.